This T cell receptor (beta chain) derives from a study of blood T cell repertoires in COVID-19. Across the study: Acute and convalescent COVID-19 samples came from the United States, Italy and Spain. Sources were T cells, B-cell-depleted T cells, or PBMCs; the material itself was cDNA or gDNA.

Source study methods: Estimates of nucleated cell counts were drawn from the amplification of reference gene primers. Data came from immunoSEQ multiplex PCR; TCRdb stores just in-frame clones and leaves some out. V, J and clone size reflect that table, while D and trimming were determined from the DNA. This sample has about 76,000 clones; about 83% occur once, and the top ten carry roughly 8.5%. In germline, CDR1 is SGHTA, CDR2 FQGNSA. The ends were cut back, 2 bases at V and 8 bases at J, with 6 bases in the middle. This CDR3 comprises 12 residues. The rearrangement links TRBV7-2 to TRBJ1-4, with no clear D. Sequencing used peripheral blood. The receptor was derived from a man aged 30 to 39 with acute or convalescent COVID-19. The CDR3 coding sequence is TGTGCCAGCAGCTTAAGAGGCGAAAAACTGTTTTTT. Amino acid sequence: CASSLRGEKLFF.